This passage covers 2 T cell receptor beta chains from one sample sequenced in a study of regulatory T cells in long-lasting Graves disease. Time point denoted: newly diagnosed GD, antithyroid drugs for less than 3 months. Extracted PBMC RNA gave rise to the TCR library. Arm-PCR with iRepertoire HTBI primers amplified the CDR3 regions for these TCR beta libraries. TCRdb ran MiXCR on the multiplex PCR reads and lists one entry per CDR3 protein. The table records roughly 500,000 distinct CDR3 sequences, roughly 14% of them present only once. These same data were also listed under a study on T cells in Graves' hyperthyroidism and ophthalmopathy.

The sample was peripheral blood mononuclear cells (PBMCs), taken at new diagnosis, from a patient treated with antithyroid drugs. These receptors all stem from a man aged 25-40 years with Graves disease.

This clonotype was counted many times. The chain combines TRBV20-1 with TRBJ1-1; a weak D match, TRBD1 (6 bases). The germline V gene encodes CDR1 DFQATT and CDR2 SNEGSKA (reference sequence). V dropped 3 bases and J dropped 3 bases, with 8 bases sitting between them. The CDR3 is made up of 12 amino acids. In DNA, the CDR3 is TGCAGTGCTAGGGCAGGGGACACTGAAGCTTTCTTT. Amino acid sequence: CSARAGDTEAFF.

This clonotype came up many times. The chain combines TRBV5-5 with TRBJ2-7, with 8 bases that match TRBD1. Germline V gene sequence: CDR1 SGHKS, CDR2 YYEKEE (reference sequence). V trimming: 5 bases; J trimming: 0 bases; junction bases outside the gene matches: 4. The CDR3 totals 14 residues. The CDR3 DNA is TGTGCCAGCAGACGGACAGGGAGCTCCTACGAGCAGTACTTC. Translation gives CASRRTGSSYEQYF.